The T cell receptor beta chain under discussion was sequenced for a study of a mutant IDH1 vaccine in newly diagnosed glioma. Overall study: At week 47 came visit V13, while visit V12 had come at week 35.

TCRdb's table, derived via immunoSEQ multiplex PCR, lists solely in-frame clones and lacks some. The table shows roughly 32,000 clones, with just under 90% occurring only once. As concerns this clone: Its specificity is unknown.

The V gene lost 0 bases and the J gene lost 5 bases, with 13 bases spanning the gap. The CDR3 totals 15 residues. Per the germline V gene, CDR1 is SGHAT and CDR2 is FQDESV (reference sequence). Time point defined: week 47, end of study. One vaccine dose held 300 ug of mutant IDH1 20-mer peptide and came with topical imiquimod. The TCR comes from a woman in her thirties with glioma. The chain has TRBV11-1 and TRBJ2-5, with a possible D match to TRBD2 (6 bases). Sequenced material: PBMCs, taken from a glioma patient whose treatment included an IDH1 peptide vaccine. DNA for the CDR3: TGTGCCAGCAGCTTAGCGGAGGGTGAAGTTGAGACCCAGTACTTC. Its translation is CASSLAEGEVETQYF.